Shown below are 10 T cell receptor beta chains from a single sample sequenced in a study of T cell repertoires in breast cancer. The expanded emulsion RT-PCR method captured paired alpha and beta chains from CD8+ T cells. During the second nested PCR, blocking oligonucleotides suppressed genes that were not paired. In TCRdb, the emulsion pairing reads were re-called with MiXCR into one record per CDR3 protein. The sample includes roughly 390 distinct CDR3 sequences, about 45% of them seen just once. Input material: CD8+ T cells. Receptor source: a pool of human donors with breast cancer or a healthy control (not recorded which).

This clonotype was seen more than once but under ten times. The CDR3 loop reads CASSLMGSLGDTQYF. The CDR3 bases are TGTGCCAGCAGCTTAATGGGCAGTCTCGGGGATACGCAGTATTTT. The rearrangement uses TRBV7-3 and TRBJ2-3; no clear D gene. The CDR3 extends over 15 amino acids. Between the trimmed V and J ends, which lost 1 base and 6 bases, there was a span of 14 bases. CDR1 is SGHTA, CDR2 FQGTGA, per germline.

This clonotype was found a few times. J is TRBJ2-1 and V is TRBV4-3; 7 bases line up with TRBD2. The CDR3 extends over 15 amino acids. V gave up 4 bases and J gave up 10 bases; unmatched junction bases: 13. Germline V gives CDR1 LGHNA, CDR2 YSLEER. The CDR3 sequence is CASSPPLGAGSEQFF. CDR3 nucleotides: TGCGCCAGCAGCCCACCTTTGGGAGCGGGAAGCGAGCAGTTCTTC.

The chain couples TRBV6-1 to TRBJ2-1; perhaps D is TRBD1 or TRBD2 (5 bases each). The CDR3 has 12 amino acids. Trimming took 6 bases from V and 6 from J, leaving 9 bases between them. The germline gives CDR1 MNHNS, CDR2 SASEGT. CDR3 residues: CASSSRGNEQFF. In nucleotides, the CDR3 is TGTGCCAGCAGCTCGAGGGGCAATGAGCAGTTCTTC.

This clonotype was seen only once. The CDR3 end shows no conserved phenylalanine or tryptophan, and so a read error is likely. J is TRBJ2-1 and V is TRBV6-5; D may be TRBD2 (5 bases). The CDR3 runs to 14 residues. The V and J ends lost 7 bases and 5 bases respectively, with 15 bases between them. Looked up from germline, CDR1 is MNHEY and CDR2 is SVGAGI. CDR3 bases: TGTGCCAGCAACGGGATTGCCATTAACAATGAGCAGTTCTAC. Translating it yields CASNGIAINNEQFY.

This chain uses TRBV6-8 with TRBJ2-7; no firm D call. There are 12 residues in the CDR3. V was trimmed by 7 bases and J by 4 bases, leaving 11 bases between them. Germline-derived CDR1 and CDR2 are MNHGY and SAAAGT. The CDR3 reads CASKAYWYEQYF. As DNA, the CDR3 is TGTGCCAGCAAGGCCTACTGGTACGAGCAGTACTTC.

The chain employs TRBV5-3 and TRBJ2-7, with TRBD2 matching over 9 bases. TRBV5-3 is an ORF, with its function uncertain. The CDR3 totals 14 residues. V was pared by 8 bases and J by 7 bases, with 13 bases of the junction left unmatched. DNA of the CDR3: TGTGCCAGCAGCCCGGGACTAGCCCCCAGGGAGCAGTACTTC. This gives the protein CASSPGLAPREQYF.

Of note for this clonotype: An end of the junction does not agree with germline; a read error may underlie this. The chain links TRBV7-6 to TRBJ2-7, with 7 bases aligning to TRBD1. The CDR3 covers 13 residues. Germline V gene lookup returns CDR1 SGHVS and CDR2 FNYEAQ. The CDR3, as DNA: TGTGCCAGCAGCGCCTACAGGGGAAACGAGCAATACTTC. Its protein is CASSAYRGNEQYF.

With regard to this clonotype: In this CDR3 the conserved last residue, phenylalanine or tryptophan, is missing, so a read error is likely. The limits of the CDR3 on the DNA are not certain, so only TCRdb's listed CDR3 is given. The CDR3 sequence is CASSRIAGGINTQEG. This chain joins TRBV7-2 and TRBJ2-3; TRBD2 reflects the table's D call only, with no check against the DNA. Germline values: CDR1 SGHTA, CDR2 FQGNSA. The CDR3 has 15 residues if both end residues are counted.

This clonotype was recorded a few times. The J gene is TRBJ2-5, the V gene TRBV7-3, with 7 positions matching TRBD1. V lost 5 bases and J lost 4; bases outside the gene matches: 7. The CDR3 is 14 amino acids. Looked up from germline, CDR1 is SGHTA and CDR2 is FQGTGA. The chain's CDR3 is CASSLMTGRETQYF. The DNA for the CDR3 is TGTGCCAGCAGCCTAATGACAGGGCGAGAGACCCAGTACTTC. The full variable domain, completed using reference TRBV7-3 and TRBJ2-5, is GAGVSQTPSNKVTEKGKYVELRCDPISGHTALYWYRQSLGQGPEFLIYFQGTGAADDSGLPNDRFFAVRPEGSVSTLKIQRTERGDSAVYLCASSLMTGRETQYFGPGTRLLVL.

Worth noting for this clonotype: Because the CDR3 is missing its conserved closing phenylalanine or tryptophan, this is likely a read error. This chain links TRBV6-1 with TRBJ2-3, with 8 bases identical to TRBD1. The CDR3 totals 14 residues. Germline CDR1 MNHNS, CDR2 SASEGT. V shed 7 bases, J shed 1 base, and the junction held 4 bases outside the gene matches. The CDR3 is CASTWGQGTDTQYL. The CDR3 DNA follows: TGTGCCAGCACTTGGGGACAGGGCACAGATACGCAGTATCTT.